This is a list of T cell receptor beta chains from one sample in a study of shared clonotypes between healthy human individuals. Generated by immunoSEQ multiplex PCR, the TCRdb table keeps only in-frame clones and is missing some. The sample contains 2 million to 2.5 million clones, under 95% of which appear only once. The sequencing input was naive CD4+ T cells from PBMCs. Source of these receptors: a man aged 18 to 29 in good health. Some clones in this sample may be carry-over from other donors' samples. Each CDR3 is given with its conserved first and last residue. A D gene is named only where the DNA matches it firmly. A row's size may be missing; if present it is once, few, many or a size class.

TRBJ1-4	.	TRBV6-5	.	TGTGCCAGCAGTCACGGAGGTGCAACTAATGAAAAACTGTTTTTT	CASSHGGATNEKLFF
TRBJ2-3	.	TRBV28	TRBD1	TGTGCCAGCAGTTATCAGGGGGCGATGAATACGCAGTATTTT	CASSYQGAMNTQYF
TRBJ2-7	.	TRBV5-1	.	TGCGCCAGCAGCTTGTCTCCCTCCGCCGCCGCGGCAGCCTACGAGCAGTACTTC	CASSLSPSAAAAAYEQYF
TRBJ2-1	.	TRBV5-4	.	TGTGCCAGCAGCTTGAACGGGGAGCAGTTCTTC	CASSLNGEQFF
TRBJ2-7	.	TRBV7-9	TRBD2	TGTGCCAGCAGCCCTTTGCCGGGAGGGTTTCTATACGAGCAGTACTTC	CASSPLPGGFLYEQYF
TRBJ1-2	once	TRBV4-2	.	TGTGCCAGCAGCCAAGACAGGGGCTACTATGGCTACACCTTC	CASSQDRGYYGYTF
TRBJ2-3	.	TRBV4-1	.	TGCGCCAGCAGCGGACGGGGTTTGAGGGGCACAGATACGCAGTATTTT	CASSGRGLRGTDTQYF
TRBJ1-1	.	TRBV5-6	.	TGTGCCAGCAGCTTGGACAGGAGCAACACTGAAGCTTTCTTT	CASSLDRSNTEAFF
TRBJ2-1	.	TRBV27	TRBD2	TGTGCCAGCAGTTTTGCTAGCGGGGACTACAATGAGCAGTTCTTC	CASSFASGDYNEQFF
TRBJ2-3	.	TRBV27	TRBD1	TGTGCCAGCAGGCCTTGGGACAGAGATACGCAGTATTTT	CASRPWDRDTQYF
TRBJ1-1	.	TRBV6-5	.	TGTGCCAGCAGCGGACAGCCGAACACTGAAGCTTTCTTT	CASSGQPNTEAFF
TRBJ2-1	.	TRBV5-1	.	TGCGCCAGCAGCTTGATGATGGGAGGTTCCTACAATGAGCAGTTCTTC	CASSLMMGGSYNEQFF
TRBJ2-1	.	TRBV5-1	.	TGCGCCAGCAGCTTGGTTGGGGACACCACTTGGAATGAGCAGTTCTTC	CASSLVGDTTWNEQFF
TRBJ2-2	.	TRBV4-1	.	TGCGCCAGCAGCCCCGGACCTTTTTCGAGAACTGTCACCGGGGAGCTGTTTTTT	CASSPGPFSRTVTGELFF
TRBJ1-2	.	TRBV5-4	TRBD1	TGTGCCAGCAGCACCGGGACAGGGCAACTCTATGGCTACACCTTC	CASSTGTGQLYGYTF
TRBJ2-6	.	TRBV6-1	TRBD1	TGTGCCAGCCGACAGGGGGCCTCTGGGGCCAACGTCCTGACTTTC	CASRQGASGANVLTF
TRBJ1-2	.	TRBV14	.	TGTGCCAGCAGCCGCGGCCGGGGATATGGCTACACCTTC	CASSRGRGYGYTF
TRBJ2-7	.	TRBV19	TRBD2	TGTGCCAGCAGCGGGGGGGCATCAGACGAGCAGTACTTC	CASSGGASDEQYF
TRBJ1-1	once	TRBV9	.	TGTGCCAGCAGCGTGGGTCCCCTAACTGAAGCTTTCTTT	CASSVGPLTEAFF
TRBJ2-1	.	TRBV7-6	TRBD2	TGTGCCAGCAGCTTACCGGCGAGCGGGAGTTTGTTCTTC	CASSLPASGSLFF
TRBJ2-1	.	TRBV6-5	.	TGTGCCAGCAGCCCTATGGGACTCGGATACAATGAGCAGTTCTTC	CASSPMGLGYNEQFF
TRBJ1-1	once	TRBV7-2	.	TGTGCCAGCAGCTTAGGGGCACACACTGAAGCTTTCTTT	CASSLGAHTEAFF
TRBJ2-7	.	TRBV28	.	TGTGCCAGCAGGGGGCCGCGGGGTTTGTTCGACTTCGCCTACGAGCAGTACTTC	CASRGPRGLFDFAYEQYF
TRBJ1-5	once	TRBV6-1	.	TGTGCCAGCAGTGAATACCCGGGGCCCCAGCATTTT	CASSEYPGPQHF
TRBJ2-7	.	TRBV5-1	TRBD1	TGCGCCAGCAGCCATCGTGACAGGGACGAGCAGTACTTC	CASSHRDRDEQYF
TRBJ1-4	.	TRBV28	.	TGTGCCAGCAGGGGGAATGAAAAACTGTTTTTT	CASRGNEKLFF
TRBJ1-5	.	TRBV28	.	TGTGCCAGCAGCTTATCGGAGAGCAGGGAGCCCCAGCATTTT	CASSLSESREPQHF
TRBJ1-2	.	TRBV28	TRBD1	TGTGCCAGCACCACTTCGGTACAGGGGGCGACCGGCTACACCTTC	CASTTSVQGATGYTF
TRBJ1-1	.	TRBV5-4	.	TGTGCCAGCACAGGGGACGCCACTGAAGCTTTCTTT	CASTGDATEAFF
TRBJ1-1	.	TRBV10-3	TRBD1	TGTGCCATCAGTGAGCACAGGGGACTGAACACTGAAGCTTTCTTT	CAISEHRGLNTEAFF
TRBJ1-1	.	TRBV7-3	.	TGTGCCAGCAGCTTAGGACGGATTATGAACACTGAAGCTTTCTTT	CASSLGRIMNTEAFF
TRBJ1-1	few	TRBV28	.	TGTGCCGGCCAAGGGGGACCTACGAACACTGAAGCTTTCTTT	CAGQGGPTNTEAFF
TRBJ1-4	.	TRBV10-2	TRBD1	TGCGCCAGCAGGACAGGGTTTCGGGAAAAACTGTTTTTT	CASRTGFREKLFF
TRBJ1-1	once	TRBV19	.	TGTGCCAGTAGTATGACTCCTCAGGGGACCACTGAAGCTTTCTTT	CASSMTPQGTTEAFF
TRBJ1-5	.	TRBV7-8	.	TGTGCCAGCAGCTTAGATTCTCACCGGGAGAATCAGCCCCAGCATTTT	CASSLDSHRENQPQHF
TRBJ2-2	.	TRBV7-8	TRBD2	TGTGCCAGCAGCCTCAGCGGGACCAACACCGGGGAGCTGTTTTTT	CASSLSGTNTGELFF
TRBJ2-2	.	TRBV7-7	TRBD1	TGTGCCAGCAGCCGCCGGCTGGGACAGGGGCAGAACACCGGGGAGCTGTTTTTT	CASSRRLGQGQNTGELFF
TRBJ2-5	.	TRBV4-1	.	TGCGCCAGCAGCGGAGGGGGGGGCGCGGGGCAAGAGACCCAGTACTTC	CASSGGGGAGQETQYF
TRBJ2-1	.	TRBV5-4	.	TGTGCCAGCAGCCTACCCAGGGTAGAGAATGAGCAGTTCTTC	CASSLPRVENEQFF
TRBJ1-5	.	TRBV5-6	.	TGTGCCAGCAGCTCATCCCGGGACGGCAGGGGAGACATAAATAAGCCCCAGCATTTT	CASSSSRDGRGDINKPQHF
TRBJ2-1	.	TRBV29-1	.	TGCAGCGTTGAGGGGCGGAGGAGCTCCTACAATGAGCAGTTCTTC	CSVEGRRSSYNEQFF
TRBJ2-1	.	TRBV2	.	TGTGCCAGCAGGGCGGACAGCCCTGAGCAGTTCTTC	CASRADSPEQFF
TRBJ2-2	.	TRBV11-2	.	TGTGCCAGCAGCTTACCCGGGGTTACGGTAAACACCGGGGAGCTGTTTTTT	CASSLPGVTVNTGELFF
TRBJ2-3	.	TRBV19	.	TGTGCCAGTAGTGATAGCGGAGGCACAGATACGCAGTATTTT	CASSDSGGTDTQYF
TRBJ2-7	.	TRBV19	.	TGTGCCAGTAGCCCCCGGAGCGGTGGAAACCACGAGCAGTACTTC	CASSPRSGGNHEQYF
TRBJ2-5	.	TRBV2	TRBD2	TGTGCCAGCAGCGTCCCGGGACTAGCGGGAGGGCCCAGGTCCCCGACCCAGTACTTC	CASSVPGLAGGPRSPTQYF
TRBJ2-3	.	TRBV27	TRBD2	TGTGCCAGCAGTAGACCGGGACTAGGTTCCACAGATACGCAGTATTTT	CASSRPGLGSTDTQYF
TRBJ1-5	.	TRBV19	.	TGTGCCAGTAGTATAATTCCAGGGGTGAACAATCAGCCCCAGCATTTT	CASSIIPGVNNQPQHF
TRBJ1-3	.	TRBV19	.	TGTGCCAGTAGTATACCCAGGGACTCTGGAAACACCATATATTTT	CASSIPRDSGNTIYF
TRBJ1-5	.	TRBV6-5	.	TGTGCCAGCAGCCCCAATGGTCAGCCCCAGCATTTT	CASSPNGQPQHF
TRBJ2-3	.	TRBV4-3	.	TGCGCCAGCAGCCAAGAAGGTGGCAAAGCAGATACGCAGTATTTT	CASSQEGGKADTQYF
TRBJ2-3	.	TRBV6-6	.	TGTGCCAGCAGTTGGGGTCTCACAGATACGCAGTATTTT	CASSWGLTDTQYF
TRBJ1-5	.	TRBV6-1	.	TGTGCCAGCAGTGAAGCGCAGGAACAGCCCCAGCATTTT	CASSEAQEQPQHF
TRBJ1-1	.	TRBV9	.	TGTGCCAGCAGCGTAGAGGCAGGGGCTCGTGAAGCTTTCTTT	CASSVEAGAREAFF
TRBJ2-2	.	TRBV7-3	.	TGTGCCAGCAGCCCCGCCTGGGCCGCGAACACCGGGGAGCTGTTTTTT	CASSPAWAANTGELFF
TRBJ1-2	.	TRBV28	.	TGTGCCAGCAGCGCCGGCCCCGATTACTATGGCTACACCTTC	CASSAGPDYYGYTF
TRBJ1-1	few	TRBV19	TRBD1	TGTGCCAGTAGTACCCGGGACAGGGTAGAAGCTTTCTTT	CASSTRDRVEAFF
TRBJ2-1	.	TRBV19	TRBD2	TGTGCCAGTAGTATTGGGAGGGGAGGCATACCTGTTTTGAGCTACAATGAGCAGTTCTTC	CASSIGRGGIPVLSYNEQFF
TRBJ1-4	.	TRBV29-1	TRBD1	TGCAGCGCCTCCGACAGGGTGACTAATGAAAAACTGTTTTTT	CSASDRVTNEKLFF